These 29 T cell receptor beta chains share one sample of origin, sequenced in a study of blood T cell repertoires in COVID-19. TCRdb's table, derived via immunoSEQ multiplex PCR, lists solely in-frame clones and lacks some. The sample shows approximately 160,000 clones, about 92% of them seen only once. The specimen sequenced was peripheral blood. These receptors were collected from a woman aged 60-75 years with COVID-19, enrolled during active disease.

The chain uses TRBV13 and TRBJ2-7; the match to TRBD1 covers 7 bases. CDR3 size: 14 residues. Per germline, CDR1 PRHDT and CDR2 FYEKMQ (reference sequence). J gave up 3 bases and V 5 bases, and 7 bases lay outside the gene matches. The CDR3 sequence is CASSRQRGLYEQYF. In nucleotides, the CDR3 is TGTGCCAGCAGCCGTCAGAGGGGGCTCTACGAGCAGTACTTC.

In its sample, this clone was seen once. CDR3 bases: TGTGCCAGCAGGACAGGACAGGCTAATTCACCCCTCCACTTT. Protein sequence: CASRTGQANSPLHF. The chain joins TRBV28 to TRBJ1-6, with TRBD1 matching 7 bases. This CDR3 is 14 amino acids long. CDR1 and CDR2 (germline): MDHEN, SYDVKM. The V segment lost 6 bases and the J segment 6 bases; nucleotides outside the gene matches: 5. The variable domain in full, completed from reference TRBV28 and TRBJ1-6, reads DVKVTQSSRYLVKRTGEKVFLECVQDMDHENMFWYRQDPGLGLRLIYFSYDVKMKEKGDIPEGYSVSREKKERFSLILESASTNQTSMYLCASRTGQANSPLHFGNGTRLTVT.

The chain carries TRBV9 and TRBJ2-1; 7 bases agree with TRBD2. The CDR3 runs to 19 residues. CDR1 and CDR2 (germline): SGDLS, YYNGEE. V trimming: 3 bases; J trimming: 4 bases; junction bases outside the gene matches: 19. The CDR3 sequence: CASSGPGGGRSGAYNEQFF. For the CDR3, the DNA is TGTGCCAGCAGCGGTCCGGGGGGTGGGCGGAGCGGAGCATACAATGAGCAGTTCTTC. The complete variable domain, with remaining parts taken from reference TRBV9 and TRBJ2-1, reads DSGVTQTPKHLITATGQRVTLRCSPRSGDLSVYWYQQSLDQGLQFLIQYYNGEERAKGNILERFSAQQFPDLHSELNLSSLELGDSALYFCASSGPGGGRSGAYNEQFFGPGTRLTVL.

This chain joins TRBV7-9 and TRBJ1-1; 8 bases align to TRBD1. J was trimmed by 4 bases and V by 3 bases; bases with no gene match: 7. This CDR3 has 15 residues. Per germline, CDR1 SEHNR and CDR2 FQNEAQ (reference sequence). Here the CDR3 DNA reads TGTGCCAGCAGCTTGGCAGGGGGCAAAGGCACTGAAGCTTTCTTT. Its translation is CASSLAGGKGTEAFF. The complete variable domain, with remaining parts taken from reference TRBV7-9 and TRBJ1-1, reads DTGVSQNPRHKITKRGQNVTFRCDPISEHNRLYWYRQTLGQGPEFLTYFQNEAQLEKSRLLSDRFSAERPKGSFSTLEIQRTEQGDSAMYLCASSLAGGKGTEAFFGQGTRLTVV.

The V and J genes are TRBV6-6 and TRBJ1-5, with D tentatively TRBD1 (6 bases). Trimming pared 5 bases from V and 1 base from J, leaving 18 bases between. CDR1 and CDR2 from the germline V gene are MNHNY and SVGAGI (reference sequence). The CDR3 consists of 17 residues. The CDR3 spells CASSRLFEGGSNQPQHF. DNA for the CDR3: TGTGCCAGCAGTCGCCTTTTCGAGGGGGGGAGCAATCAGCCCCAGCATTTT.

V gene TRBV11-2 combines with J gene TRBJ1-1; D remains unclear. This CDR3 has 16 residues. V lost 2 bases and J 2 bases, leaving 15 bases between the germline ends. The germline gives CDR1 SGHAT, CDR2 FQNNGV. Written as DNA, the CDR3 is TGTGCCAGCAGCTTAAATACGGGGAACATTAACACTGAAGCTTTCTTT. Its translation: CASSLNTGNINTEAFF.

The V call is TRBV5-1, the J call TRBJ1-1; D may be TRBD1 (5 bases). The V gene lost 4 bases and the J gene lost 1 base, with 14 bases spanning the gap. The germline V gene encodes CDR1 SGHRS and CDR2 YFSETQ. This CDR3 contains 15 residues. The CDR3 region has the DNA TGCGCCAGCAGCAAAGGTATGGGGGGGAACACTGAAGCTTTCTTT. This translates into CASSKGMGGNTEAFF. The variable domain in full, with the rest retrieved from reference TRBV5-1 and TRBJ1-1, is KAGVTQTPRYLIKTRGQQVTLSCSPISGHRSVSWYQQTPGQGLQFLFEYFSETQRNKGNFPGRFSGRQFSNSRSEMNVSTLELGDSALYLCASSKGMGGNTEAFFGQGTRLTVV.

This clone was picked up a small number of times. The chain couples TRBV12-2 to TRBJ1-5; TRBD1 is taken as the D call from the table, unchecked against the DNA. TRBV12-2 is recorded as a pseudogene. The CDR3 covers 16 residues. The CDR3 loop is CASRPEERQENQPQHF. In DNA form, the CDR3 reads TGTGCAAGTCGCCCAGAAGAAAGGCAGGAAAATCAGCCCCAGCATTTT.

V is TRBV4-1 and J is TRBJ1-3; D gene unclear. Germline V lookup: CDR1 MGHRA, CDR2 YSYEKL. Trimming took 4 bases from V and 1 from J, leaving 11 bases between them. The CDR3 contains 15 residues. DNA for the CDR3: TGCGCCAGCAGCCGGGCGTTGGAATCTGGAAACACCATATATTTT. Its translation: CASSRALESGNTIYF.

The gene calls are TRBV6-6 and TRBJ1-4; 8 bases match TRBD1. The CDR3 spans 14 residues. Germline CDR1 and CDR2: MNHNY and SVGAGI (reference sequence). The V and J ends lost 6 bases and 8 bases, in that order; junction bases with no gene match: 8. The CDR3 loop reads CASRGQGPVEKLFF. The DNA for the CDR3 is TGTGCCAGCAGAGGACAGGGTCCCGTAGAAAAACTGTTTTTT.

The chain recombines TRBV18 with TRBJ1-1; 8 nucleotides align to TRBD1. Losses at the gene ends were 3 bases for V and 7 bases for J; bases not matched to a gene: 4. CDR1 is KGHSH and CDR2 is LQKENI in the germline V gene. The CDR3 sequence is 13 residues long. CDR3 DNA: TGTGCCAGCTCACCCGGACAGGGTGATGAAGCTTTCTTT. The encoded protein is CASSPGQGDEAFF.

The chain recombines TRBV7-8 with TRBJ1-2; the match to TRBD1 covers 8 bases. The J segment lost 7 bases and the V segment lost 5 bases, leaving 6 bases of the junction unmatched. The CDR3 runs 13 residues. The germline V gene encodes CDR1 SGHVS and CDR2 FQNEAQ. Written as DNA, the CDR3 is TGTGCCAGCAGCGACAGGGGAGTCGGTGGCTACACCTTC. It yields the protein CASSDRGVGGYTF.

This clone appeared once. At one of its ends the junction is not consistent with the germline gene, which may arise from a read error. This rearrangement joins TRBV20-1 to TRBJ2-7; D is uncertain. The CDR3 loop spans 11 amino acids. Per germline, CDR1 DFQATT and CDR2 SNEGSKA (reference sequence). The CDR3 sequence is CSARDGYGQYF. CDR3 bases: TGCAGTGCTAGAGACGGGTACGGGCAGTACTTC.

The chain couples TRBV5-1 to TRBJ1-2, with TRBD1 matching 7 bases. This CDR3 has 15 amino acids. V lost 0 bases to trimming and J lost 4 bases; unmatched junction nucleotides: 6. Germline CDR1 and CDR2: SGHRS and YFSETQ. The CDR3, as DNA: TGCGCCAGCAGCTTGGCCGAACAGGGGAGCTATGGCTACACCTTC. It specifies CASSLAEQGSYGYTF.

The chain recombines TRBV5-4 with TRBJ1-4; D uncertain. This CDR3 is 15 amino acids long. Germline loops: CDR1 SGHNT, CDR2 YYREEE (reference sequence). V lost 2 bases to trimming and J lost 7 bases, with 15 bases between them. Here the CDR3 reads CASSLNEEATEKLFF. CDR3 DNA: TGTGCCAGCAGCTTAAACGAGGAGGCTACTGAAAAACTGTTTTTT.

V usage is TRBV3-1 (or the pseudogene TRBV3-2) and J usage is TRBJ1-1; D remains ambiguous. Germline CDR1 LGHDT, CDR2 YNNKEL (reference sequence). V lost 7 bases and J 1 base, leaving 10 bases between the germline ends. The CDR3 consists of 13 residues. CDR3 sequence: CASKLDPNTEAFF. In DNA form, the CDR3 reads TGTGCCAGCAAGCTCGATCCGAACACTGAAGCTTTCTTT.

The chain uses TRBV18 and TRBJ1-6, with 8 bases fitting TRBD1. Germline loops: CDR1 KGHSH, CDR2 LQKENI. The CDR3 is made up of 15 amino acids. V shed 5 bases, J shed 7 bases, and the junction held 7 bases outside the gene matches. CDR3 protein: CASSLPTGENSPLHF. In DNA form, the CDR3 reads TGTGCCAGCTCATTGCCGACAGGGGAGAATTCACCCCTCCACTTT. Drawing the rest from reference TRBV18 and TRBJ1-6, the complete variable domain is NAGVMQNPRHLVRRRGQEARLRCSPMKGHSHVYWYRQLPEEGLKFMVYLQKENIIDESGMPKERFSAEFPKEGPSILRIQQVVRGDSAAYFCASSLPTGENSPLHFGNGTRLTVT.

The J gene is TRBJ1-5, the V gene TRBV18; weak D call: TRBD1 (5 bases). The V gene's germline CDR1 is KGHSH and CDR2 LQKENI. V was trimmed by 3 bases and J by 5 bases, leaving 11 bases between them. CDR3 length: 14 residues. CDR3 region: CASSPGLADQPQHF. The CDR3 region has the DNA TGTGCCAGCTCACCGGGGCTTGCTGATCAGCCCCAGCATTTT.

This clone has only one observation. The genes are TRBV6-2 or TRBV6-3 and TRBJ1-1, with D hard to call. The germline gives CDR1 MNHEY, CDR2 SVGEGT. V lost 0 bases and J 5 bases, leaving 19 bases between the germline ends. CDR3 size: 17 residues. CDR3 protein: CASSYSISFGGETEAFF. The CDR3 DNA sequence: TGTGCCAGCAGTTACTCCATCTCTTTCGGCGGGGAGACTGAAGCTTTCTTT.

The chain combines TRBV7-9 with TRBJ2-1; possible D gene TRBD2, 5 bases. V gave up 5 bases and J gave up 2 bases, with 10 bases separating them. The germline gives CDR1 SEHNR, CDR2 FQNEAQ (reference sequence). This CDR3 is 14 amino acids long. In DNA, the CDR3 is TGTGCCAGCAGCCGCGGGTCCACCTACAATGAGCAGTTCTTC. This encodes CASSRGSTYNEQFF.

The V call is TRBV7-9, the J call TRBJ1-2; D remains ambiguous. V gave up 5 bases and J gave up 4 bases, with 8 bases separating them. The germline CDR1 and CDR2 sequences are SEHNR and FQNEAQ (reference sequence). The CDR3 loop spans 12 amino acids. CDR3: CASSQNSYGYTF. Here the CDR3 DNA reads TGTGCCAGCAGCCAAAACAGCTATGGCTACACCTTC.

The chain uses TRBV5-1 and TRBJ2-7; 8 bases map to TRBD2. From germline, CDR1 is SGHRS and CDR2 YFSETQ. This CDR3 spans 13 amino acids. The V and J ends lost 3 bases and 3 bases, in that order; junction bases with no gene match: 2. The CDR3 protein is CASSSSGGYEQYF. The DNA for the CDR3 is TGCGCCAGCAGCTCGAGCGGGGGCTACGAGCAGTACTTC.

This sequence joins TRBV7-9 and TRBJ2-1; 7 bases fit TRBD2. Germline V gene lookup returns CDR1 SEHNR and CDR2 FQNEAQ (reference sequence). The CDR3 spans 16 residues. After removal of 5 bases from V and 6 bases from J, the junction contained 13 bases not matched to a gene. The CDR3 DNA sequence: TGTGCCAGCAGCCCCCCAGCGGGAACCTCGGGCAATGAGCAGTTCTTC. It specifies CASSPPAGTSGNEQFF.

This chain uses TRBV2 with TRBJ1-6; tentatively, D is TRBD1 (5 bases). Germline V CDR1 and CDR2: SNHLY, FYNNEI. Between the trimmed V and J ends, which lost 4 bases and 7 bases, there was a span of 8 bases. The CDR3 length is 13 residues. The CDR3 loop reads CASSVKGNSPLHF. The CDR3 bases are TGTGCCAGCAGTGTAAAGGGGAATTCACCCCTCCACTTT.

The genes are TRBV7-9 and TRBJ2-7, with 7 bases fitting TRBD1. Per germline, CDR1 SEHNR and CDR2 FQNEAQ (reference sequence). This CDR3 has 15 amino acids. J lost 2 bases, V lost 5 bases, and 9 bases had no gene match. CDR3 sequence reads: CASSPQAGGTYEQYF. The CDR3 DNA is TGTGCCAGCAGCCCCCAGGCAGGGGGAACCTACGAGCAGTACTTC.

The J gene is TRBJ1-2, the V gene TRBV10-3; D possibly corresponds to TRBD1 (6 bases). Per germline, CDR1 ENHRY and CDR2 SYGVKD. Trimming pared 0 bases from V and 5 bases from J, leaving 16 bases between. The CDR3 sequence is 16 residues long. CDR3 sequence: CAISESVGGRRYGYTF. The DNA for the CDR3 is TGTGCCATCAGTGAGTCGGTTGGGGGCAGAAGGTATGGCTACACCTTC.

V and J are TRBV6-5 and TRBJ1-4, with 8 bases that match TRBD1. The CDR3 totals 14 residues. Looked up from germline, CDR1 is MNHEY and CDR2 is SVGAGI. The ends lost 8 bases at V and 5 bases at J; junction bases unmatched: 7. The CDR3 region has the DNA TGTGCCAGCGCGACAGGGGACATAAATGAAAAACTGTTTTTT. It codes for CASATGDINEKLFF.

This chain joins TRBV2 and TRBJ1-4; 10 positions match TRBD1. V was pared by 4 bases and J by 6 bases, with 5 bases of the junction left unmatched. The germline V gene has CDR1 SNHLY and CDR2 FYNNEI. The CDR3 is 15 amino acids. The CDR3 spells CASSGQGAYDEKLFF. DNA of the CDR3: TGTGCCAGCAGTGGACAGGGGGCCTATGATGAAAAACTGTTTTTT.

The chain carries TRBV9 and TRBJ2-3; 7 positions match TRBD1. CDR3 length: 17 amino acids. V was pared by 0 bases and J by 5 bases, with 12 bases of the junction left unmatched. CDR1 and CDR2 (germline): SGDLS, YYNGEE. The CDR3 protein is CASSVATQGVALDTQYF. The CDR3 DNA is TGTGCCAGCAGCGTAGCTACGCAGGGGGTGGCATTAGATACGCAGTATTTT.